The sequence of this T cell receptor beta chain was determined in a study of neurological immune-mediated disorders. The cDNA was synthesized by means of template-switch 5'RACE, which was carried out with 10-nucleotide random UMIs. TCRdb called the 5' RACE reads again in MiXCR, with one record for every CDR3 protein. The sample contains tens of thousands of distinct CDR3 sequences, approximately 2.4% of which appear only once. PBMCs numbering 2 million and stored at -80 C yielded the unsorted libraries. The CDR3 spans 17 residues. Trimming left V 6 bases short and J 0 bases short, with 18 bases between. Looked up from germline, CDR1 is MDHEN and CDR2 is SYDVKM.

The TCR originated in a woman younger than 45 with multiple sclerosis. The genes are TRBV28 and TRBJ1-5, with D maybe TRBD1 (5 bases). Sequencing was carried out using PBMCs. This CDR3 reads CASRASGTRYSNQPQHF. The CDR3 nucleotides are TGTGCCAGCAGAGCCTCAGGGACGCGCTATAGCAATCAGCCCCAGCATTTT.